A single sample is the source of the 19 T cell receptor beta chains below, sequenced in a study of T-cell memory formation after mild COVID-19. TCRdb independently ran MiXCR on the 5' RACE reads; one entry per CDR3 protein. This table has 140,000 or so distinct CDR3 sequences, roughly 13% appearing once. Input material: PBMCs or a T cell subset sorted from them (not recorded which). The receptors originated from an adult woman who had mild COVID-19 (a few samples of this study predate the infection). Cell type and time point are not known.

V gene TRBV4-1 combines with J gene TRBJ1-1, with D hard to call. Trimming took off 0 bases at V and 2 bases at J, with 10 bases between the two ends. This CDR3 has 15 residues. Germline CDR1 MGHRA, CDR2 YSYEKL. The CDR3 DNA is TGCGCCAGCAGCCAAGATTTAACAGCAAACACTGAAGCTTTCTTT. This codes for CASSQDLTANTEAFF.

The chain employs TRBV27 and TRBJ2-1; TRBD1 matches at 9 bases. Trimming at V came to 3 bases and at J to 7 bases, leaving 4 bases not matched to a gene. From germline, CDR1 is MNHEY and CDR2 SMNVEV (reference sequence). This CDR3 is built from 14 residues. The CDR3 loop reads CASSLGTGSNEQFF. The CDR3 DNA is TGTGCCAGCAGTTTGGGGACAGGGTCAAATGAGCAGTTCTTC.

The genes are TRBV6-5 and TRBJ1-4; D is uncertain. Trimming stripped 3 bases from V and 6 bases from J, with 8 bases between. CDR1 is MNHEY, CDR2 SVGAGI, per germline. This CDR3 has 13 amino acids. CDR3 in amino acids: CASSYLKYEKLFF. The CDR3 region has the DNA TGTGCCAGCAGTTATTTGAAGTATGAAAAACTGTTTTTT.

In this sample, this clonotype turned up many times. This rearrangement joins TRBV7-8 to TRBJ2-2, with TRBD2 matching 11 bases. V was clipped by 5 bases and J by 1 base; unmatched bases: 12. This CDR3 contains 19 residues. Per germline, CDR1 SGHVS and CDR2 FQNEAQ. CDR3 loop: CASSRSHSGGVRNTGELFF. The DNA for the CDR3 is TGTGCCAGCAGCAGGAGTCATAGCGGGGGGGTTAGGAACACCGGGGAGCTGTTTTTT.

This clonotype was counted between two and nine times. For the CDR3, the DNA is TGTGCCAGCAGCTTACCCGACAGGTTTGAGGGCTACACCTTC. It yields the protein CASSLPDRFEGYTF. V and J are TRBV11-2 and TRBJ1-2; D is possibly TRBD1 (6 bases). Trimming removed 2 bases from V and 8 bases from J, with 15 bases in between. There are 14 residues in the CDR3. The germline V gene has CDR1 SGHAT and CDR2 FQNNGV.

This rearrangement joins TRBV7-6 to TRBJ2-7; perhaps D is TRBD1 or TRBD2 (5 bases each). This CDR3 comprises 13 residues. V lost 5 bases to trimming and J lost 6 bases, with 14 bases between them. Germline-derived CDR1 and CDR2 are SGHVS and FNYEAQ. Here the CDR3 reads CASSASRDVEQYF. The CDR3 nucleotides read TGTGCCAGCAGCGCGAGTCGGGACGTCGAGCAGTACTTC.

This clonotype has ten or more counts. CDR3 sequence: CASSLGGLVVYEQYF. Here the CDR3 DNA reads TGTGCCAGCAGCTTGGGGGGACTAGTGGTCTACGAGCAGTACTTC. The genes are TRBV7-8 and TRBJ2-7, with TRBD2 identical over 8 bases. The junction had 7 bases not matched to a gene; V was cut back by 3 bases and J by 3 bases. Germline V lookup: CDR1 SGHVS, CDR2 FQNEAQ. This CDR3 is built from 15 residues.

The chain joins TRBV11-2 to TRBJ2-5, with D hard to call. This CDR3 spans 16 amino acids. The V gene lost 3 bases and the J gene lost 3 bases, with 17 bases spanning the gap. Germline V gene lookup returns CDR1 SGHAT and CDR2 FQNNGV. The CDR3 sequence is CASSLSIAPPEETQYF. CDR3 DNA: TGTGCCAGCAGCTTGTCCATAGCCCCTCCCGAAGAGACCCAGTACTTC.

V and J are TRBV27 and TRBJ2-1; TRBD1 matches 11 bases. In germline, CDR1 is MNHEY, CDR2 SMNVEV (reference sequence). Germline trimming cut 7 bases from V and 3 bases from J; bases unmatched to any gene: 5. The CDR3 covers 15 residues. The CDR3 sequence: CASTPGTGGYNEQFF. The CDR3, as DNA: TGTGCCAGCACCCCGGGGACAGGGGGCTACAATGAGCAGTTCTTC.

This chain's CDR3 is CSARGRLYTEAFF. CDR3 bases: TGCAGTGCTAGAGGGAGGCTGTACACTGAAGCTTTCTTT. This chain links TRBV20-1 with TRBJ1-1, with D unresolved. The V end was cut by 1 base, the J end by 3 bases, with 9 bases between. Germline lookup yields CDR1 DFQATT and CDR2 SNEGSKA (reference sequence). This CDR3 is built from 13 residues.

Here the CDR3 reads CASSLNRVFPEAFF. The DNA for the CDR3 is TGTGCCAGCAGCTTAAACAGGGTATTCCCTGAAGCTTTCTTT. V gene TRBV7-3 combines with J gene TRBJ1-1; D might be TRBD1 (6 bases). Between the trimmed V and J ends, which lost 1 base and 6 bases, there was a span of 12 bases. Germline V CDR1 and CDR2: SGHTA, FQGTGA. This CDR3 region has 14 residues.

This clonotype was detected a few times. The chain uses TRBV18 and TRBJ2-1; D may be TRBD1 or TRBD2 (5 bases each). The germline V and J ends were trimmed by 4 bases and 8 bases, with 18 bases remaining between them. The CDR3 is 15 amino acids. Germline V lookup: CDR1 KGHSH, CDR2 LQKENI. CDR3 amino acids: CASSLSGRVNYEQFF. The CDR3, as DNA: TGTGCCAGCTCACTATCGGGACGGGTGAACTATGAGCAGTTCTTC.

The CDR3 loop is CASSQSGGWTDTQYF. In nucleotides, the CDR3 is TGTGCCAGCAGTCAGTCCGGGGGATGGACAGATACGCAGTATTTT. V gene TRBV11-2 combines with J gene TRBJ2-3, with a weak D call TRBD2 (6 bases). The germline CDR1 and CDR2 sequences are SGHAT and FQNNGV. This CDR3 has 15 amino acids. Trimming removed 6 bases at V and 3 bases at J, with 16 bases between.

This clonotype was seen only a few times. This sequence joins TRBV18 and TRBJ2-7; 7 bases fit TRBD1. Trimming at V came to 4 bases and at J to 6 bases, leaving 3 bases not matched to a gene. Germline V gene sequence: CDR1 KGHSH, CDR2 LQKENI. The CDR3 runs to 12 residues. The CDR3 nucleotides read TGTGCCAGCTCACGACAGGGCGGCGAGCAGTACTTC. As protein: CASSRQGGEQYF.

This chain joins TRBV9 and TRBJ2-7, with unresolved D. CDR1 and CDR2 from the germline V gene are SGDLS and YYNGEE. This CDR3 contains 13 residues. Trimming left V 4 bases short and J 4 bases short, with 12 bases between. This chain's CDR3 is CASSPIYGYEQYF. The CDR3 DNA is TGTGCCAGCAGCCCTATCTACGGTTACGAGCAGTACTTC.

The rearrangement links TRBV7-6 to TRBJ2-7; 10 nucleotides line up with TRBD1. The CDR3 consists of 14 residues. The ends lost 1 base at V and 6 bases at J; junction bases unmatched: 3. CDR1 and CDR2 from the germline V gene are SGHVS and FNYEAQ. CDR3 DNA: TGTGCCAGCAGCTTAGGGGGACAGGGGATCGAGCAGTACTTC. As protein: CASSLGGQGIEQYF. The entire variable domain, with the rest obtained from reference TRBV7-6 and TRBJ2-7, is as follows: GAGVSQSPRYKVTKRGQDVALRCDPISGHVSLYWYRQALGQGPEFLTYFNYEAQQDKSGLPNDRFSAERPEGSISTLTIQRTEQRDSAMYRCASSLGGQGIEQYFGPGTRLTVT.

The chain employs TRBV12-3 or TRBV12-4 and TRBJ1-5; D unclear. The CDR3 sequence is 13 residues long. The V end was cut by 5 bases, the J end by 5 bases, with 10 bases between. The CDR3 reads CASSLVPYQPQHF. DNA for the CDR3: TGTGCCAGCAGTCTGGTCCCCTATCAGCCCCAGCATTTT.

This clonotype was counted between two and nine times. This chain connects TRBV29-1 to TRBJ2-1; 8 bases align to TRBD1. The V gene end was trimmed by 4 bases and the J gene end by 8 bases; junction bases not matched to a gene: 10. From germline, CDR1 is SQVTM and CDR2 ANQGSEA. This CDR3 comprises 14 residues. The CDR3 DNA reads TGCAGCGTTGCTCGGACAGGGAGAAGGGATGAGCAGTTCTTC. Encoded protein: CSVARTGRRDEQFF.

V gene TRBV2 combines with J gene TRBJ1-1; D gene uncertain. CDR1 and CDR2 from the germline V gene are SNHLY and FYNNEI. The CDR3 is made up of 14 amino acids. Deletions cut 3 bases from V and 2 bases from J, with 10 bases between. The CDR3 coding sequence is TGTGCCAGCAGTGAGCCACTCGAAAACACTGAAGCTTTCTTT. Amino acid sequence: CASSEPLENTEAFF.